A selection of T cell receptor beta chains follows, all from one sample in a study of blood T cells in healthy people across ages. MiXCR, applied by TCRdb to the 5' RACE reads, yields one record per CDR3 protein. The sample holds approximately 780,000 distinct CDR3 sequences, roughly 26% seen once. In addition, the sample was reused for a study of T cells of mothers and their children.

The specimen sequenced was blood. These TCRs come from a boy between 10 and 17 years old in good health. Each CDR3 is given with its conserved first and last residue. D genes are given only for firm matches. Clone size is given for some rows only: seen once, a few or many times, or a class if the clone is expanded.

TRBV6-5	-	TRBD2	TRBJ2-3	TGTGCCAGCAGGAGCGGGGGGGCCAATTCAGATACGCAGTATTTT	CASRSGGANSDTQYF
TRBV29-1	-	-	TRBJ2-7	TGCAGCGTCCGGACATCCCCGGGGGACGAGCAGTACTTC	CSVRTSPGDEQYF
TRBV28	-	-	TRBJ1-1	TGTGCCAGCAGCTACCGACAGAGATGGAAGAACACTGAAGCTTTCTTT	CASSYRQRWKNTEAFF
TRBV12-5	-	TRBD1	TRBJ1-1	TGTGCTAGTGAGCCGGGACAGGGAAGTAGGGCCGAAGCTTTCTTT	CASEPGQGSRAEAFF
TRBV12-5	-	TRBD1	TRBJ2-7	TGTGCTAGTGCCCAAGGACAGGGCTTGGGCTACGAGCAGTACTTC	CASAQGQGLGYEQYF
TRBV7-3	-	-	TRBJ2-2	TGTGCCAGCAGCTTAAAAGGGTCCCAGACCGGGGAGCTGTTTTTT	CASSLKGSQTGELFF
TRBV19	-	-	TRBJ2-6	TGTGCCAGTAGACCCCAGGGCTCTGGGGCCAACGTCCTGACTTTC	CASRPQGSGANVLTF
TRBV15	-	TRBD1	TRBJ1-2	TGTGCCACCAGCACTACAGGGGCCTATGGCTACACCTTC	CATSTTGAYGYTF
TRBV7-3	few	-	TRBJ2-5	TGTGCCAGCAGCACTGCAGGGCTAGCAGATGAGACCCAGTACTTC	CASSTAGLADETQYF
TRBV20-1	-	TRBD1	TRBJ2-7	TGCAGTGCTAGATCCTGGACGGGGACAGGGAGAGACGAGCAGTACTTC	CSARSWTGTGRDEQYF
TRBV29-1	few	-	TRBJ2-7	TGCAGCGTTGAAGTTACCGGGGACATGGGGTACGAGCAGTACTTC	CSVEVTGDMGYEQYF
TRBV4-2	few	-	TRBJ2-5	TGTGCCAGCAGCCAAGATGGATTGGGGGAATCGGAGACCCAGTACTTC	CASSQDGLGESETQYF
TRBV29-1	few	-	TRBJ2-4	TGCAGCGTTCGGGCAGGGAATGGGGACATTCAGTACTTC	CSVRAGNGDIQYF
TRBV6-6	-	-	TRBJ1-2	TGTGCCAGCAGTGACAGAGGGTACCAATTCTATGGCTACACCTTC	CASSDRGYQFYGYTF
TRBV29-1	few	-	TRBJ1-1	TGCAGCGTTGAAGACCCTTGGGCTGGAGCTTTCTTT	CSVEDPWAGAFF
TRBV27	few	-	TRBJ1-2	TGTGCCAGCACCGAGGGTCCAGAAAATTATGGCTACACCTTC	CASTEGPENYGYTF
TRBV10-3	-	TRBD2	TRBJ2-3	TGTGCCATCAGCCCTGGGCCCACTAGCGGGGGGGCTGGCGCGCAGTATTTT	CAISPGPTSGGAGAQYF
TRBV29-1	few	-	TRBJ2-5	TGCAGCGGGGAGCCGGGGACCCTGACCCAGTACTTC	CSGEPGTLTQYF